These 31 T cell receptor beta chains share one sample of origin, sequenced in a study of T cell clones after liver transplantation. Profiling relied on immunoSEQ multiplex PCR, and the TCRdb table lists in-frame clones only, not all of them. Of nearly 45,000 clones detected, 70% to 90% appear once; the ten largest clones hold over 2%. Material: CD4+ T cells from blood, obtained 24 months after liver transplant. The receptors come from a human patient who received a liver transplant. Some T cells may be graft donor cells.

The V and J genes are TRBV5-1 and TRBJ2-3, with TRBD2 matching over 10 bases. V gave up 0 bases and J gave up 3 bases; unmatched junction bases: 7. This CDR3 has 17 amino acids. Germline CDR1 and CDR2: SGHRS and YFSETQ. Here the CDR3 reads CASSLVLAGEETDTQYF. CDR3 nucleotides: TGCGCCAGCAGCTTGGTTCTAGCGGGAGAGGAGACAGATACGCAGTATTTT.

V gene TRBV20-1 combines with J gene TRBJ1-1; D is unclear. Trimming stripped 5 bases from V and 0 bases from J, with 4 bases between. The V gene's germline CDR1 is DFQATT and CDR2 SNEGSKA (reference sequence). The CDR3 runs 11 residues. This CDR3 is CSAVLNTEAFF. As DNA, the CDR3 is TGCAGTGCTGTCTTGAACACTGAAGCTTTCTTT.

This clone was counted a few times. The genes are TRBV19 and TRBJ1-1; 8 bases match TRBD1. V dropped 6 bases and J dropped 7; count of bases not matched to a gene: 10. CDR3 length: 14 amino acids. Looked up from germline, CDR1 is LNHDA and CDR2 is SQIVND (reference sequence). CDR3 region: CASSTLGQGLEAFF. In DNA form, the CDR3 reads TGTGCCAGTAGCACCCTTGGACAGGGCCTTGAAGCTTTCTTT.

This rearrangement joins TRBV15 to TRBJ2-3, with D unclear. CDR1 and CDR2 (germline): LNHNV, YYDKDF (reference sequence). The CDR3 runs to 13 residues. Trimming removed 0 bases from V and 4 bases from J, with 5 bases in between. CDR3 sequence (DNA): TGTGCCACCAGCAGAGAAATCGCAGATACGCAGTATTTT. This sequence encodes CATSREIADTQYF.

The CDR3 reads CASRSGTGLPYGYTF. CDR3 nucleotide sequence: TGTGCCAGCAGATCTGGGACAGGGTTACCCTATGGCTACACCTTC. J is TRBJ1-2 and V is TRBV6-5, with TRBD1 identical over 9 bases. CDR1 is MNHEY, CDR2 SVGAGI, per germline. This CDR3 spans 15 amino acids. With V trimmed by 6 bases and J by 4 bases, 9 bases remained unmatched.

The CDR3 reads CASSLVPGTGELFF. CDR3 nucleotides: TGCGCCAGCAGCTTGGTCCCGGGGACCGGGGAGCTGTTTTTT. This sequence joins TRBV5-1 and TRBJ2-2; D perhaps matches TRBD2 (5 bases). The CDR3 is made up of 14 amino acids. Germline CDR1 is SGHRS and CDR2 is YFSETQ. Trimming took off 0 bases at V and 5 bases at J, with 8 bases between the two ends.

V gene TRBV5-1 combines with J gene TRBJ2-7; D unclear. CDR1 is SGHRS, CDR2 YFSETQ, per germline. This CDR3 has 16 amino acids. V was clipped by 4 bases and J by 0 bases, with 17 bases between them. Written as DNA, the CDR3 is TGCGCCAGCAGCCCGGGCCTACAGCCTAGCTCCTACGAGCAGTACTTC. As protein: CASSPGLQPSSYEQYF.

The chain joins TRBV13 to TRBJ2-2, with TRBD2 matching 8 bases. Germline loops: CDR1 PRHDT, CDR2 FYEKMQ (reference sequence). Trimming at V came to 7 bases and at J to 7 bases, leaving 8 bases not matched to a gene. This CDR3 is 14 amino acids long. CDR3 protein: CASTSRGEGGELFF. The CDR3 nucleotides read TGTGCCAGCACCTCGCGGGGGGAAGGCGGGGAGCTGTTTTTT.

The chain joins TRBV7-3 to TRBJ1-1; maybe TRBD1 (5 bases). The CDR3 has 15 residues. Germline V CDR1 and CDR2: SGHTA, FQGTGA. Between the trimmed V and J ends, which lost 1 base and 1 base, there was a span of 10 bases. The CDR3 spells CASSLSGGTNTEAFF. CDR3 nucleotides: TGTGCCAGCAGCTTAAGCGGGGGAACGAACACTGAAGCTTTCTTT.

The chain uses TRBV18 and TRBJ1-5; D uncertain. The V gene lost 4 bases and the J gene lost 2 bases, with 15 bases spanning the gap. The length of the CDR3 is 16 residues. From germline, CDR1 is KGHSH and CDR2 LQKENI. The CDR3 reads CASSRTDIMGNQPQHF. CDR3 DNA: TGTGCCAGCTCACGAACCGACATAATGGGCAATCAGCCCCAGCATTTT.

Notes on this clone: The sample has other DNA sequences that encode this CDR3 too. The chain couples TRBV13 to TRBJ2-2, with D possibly being TRBD2 (5 bases). CDR3 size: 13 residues. The V and J ends lost 2 bases and 6 bases respectively, with 7 bases between them. Germline CDR1 PRHDT, CDR2 FYEKMQ (reference sequence). The CDR3 DNA is TGTGCCAGCAGCTTACTAGCTCCCGGGGAGCTGTTTTTT. Residues: CASSLLAPGELFF.

The chain combines TRBV27 with TRBJ2-7; the D call may be TRBD1 or TRBD2 (5 bases each). The CDR3 loop spans 14 amino acids. In germline, CDR1 is MNHEY, CDR2 SMNVEV (reference sequence). Trimming cost V 5 bases and J 4 bases, with 15 bases left between them. This chain's CDR3 is CASSAGRAVYEQYF. DNA for the CDR3: TGTGCCAGCAGTGCGGGCAGGGCAGTTTACGAGCAGTACTTC.

V and J are TRBV7-8 and TRBJ2-7; TRBD1 or TRBD2 may be the D gene (5 bases each). Germline V gene sequence: CDR1 SGHVS, CDR2 FQNEAQ. CDR3 size: 10 residues. The V end lost 10 bases, the J end lost 4 bases, and 8 bases lay between the germline ends. CDR3 nucleotides: TGTGCCACTGGGGGTTACGAGCAGTACTTC. The encoded protein is CATGGYEQYF.

V gene TRBV6-1 combines with J gene TRBJ1-1, with 10 bases identical to TRBD1. The CDR3 covers 14 residues. Germline-derived CDR1 and CDR2 are MNHNS and SASEGT. Trimming took 6 bases from V and 6 from J; bases not matched to a gene: 7. The DNA of the CDR3 is TGTGCCAGCAGAACCGGGACAGGGGTTTCTGAAGCTTTCTTT. As protein: CASRTGTGVSEAFF.

The gene calls are TRBV28 and TRBJ2-3; 12 positions agree with TRBD2. After removal of 4 bases from V and 6 bases from J, the junction contained 5 bases not matched to a gene. Germline CDR1 MDHEN, CDR2 SYDVKM. The CDR3 is 15 amino acids. CDR3: CASSSLAGGPDTQYF. CDR3 nucleotides: TGTGCCAGCAGTTCCCTAGCGGGAGGGCCGGATACGCAGTATTTT.

The CDR3 here is CASSEETISTDTQYF. The CDR3 DNA is TGTGCCAGCAGTGAGGAGACTATTAGCACAGATACGCAGTATTTT. The chain recombines TRBV2 with TRBJ2-3, with D tentatively TRBD2 (5 bases). CDR3 length equals 15 residues. The germline V gene encodes CDR1 SNHLY and CDR2 FYNNEI. The V end was cut by 3 bases, the J end by 0 bases, with 10 bases between.

This chain's CDR3 is CASSRDGRDSPLHF. CDR3 DNA: TGCGCCAGCAGCCGAGACGGGAGGGATTCACCCCTCCACTTT. V and J are TRBV4-3 and TRBJ1-6; D gene uncertain. Trimming pared 4 bases from V and 8 bases from J, leaving 12 bases between. The CDR3 is made up of 14 amino acids. From germline, CDR1 is LGHNA and CDR2 YSLEER.

The chain employs TRBV29-1 and TRBJ1-3, with TRBD1 matching 9 bases. The CDR3 covers 13 residues. After removal of 4 bases from V and 2 bases from J, the junction contained 0 bases not matched to a gene. The V gene's germline CDR1 is SQVTM and CDR2 ANQGSEA. CDR3 DNA: TGCAGCGTTGGGGACAGGGCTGGAAACACCATATATTTT. Its protein product is CSVGDRAGNTIYF.

The rearrangement links TRBV27 to TRBJ2-1; the D gene is possibly TRBD1 (6 bases). The CDR3 runs 11 residues. CDR1 and CDR2 from the germline V gene are MNHEY and SMNVEV (reference sequence). V shed 5 bases and J shed 11 bases, with 10 bases lying between them. The CDR3 here is CASSQGFKQFF. The DNA for the CDR3 is TGTGCCAGCAGTCAGGGGTTCAAGCAGTTCTTC.

CDR3 bases: TGTGCCAGCAGCCAGCTTAGGGGGGAGCTCACCTACGAGCAGTACTTC. It is translated as CASSQLRGELTYEQYF. V usage is TRBV27 and J usage is TRBJ2-7, with D perhaps assigned TRBD1 or TRBD2 (6 bases each). Germline lookup yields CDR1 MNHEY and CDR2 SMNVEV (reference sequence). The length of the CDR3 is 16 residues. V was pared by 6 bases and J by 2 bases, with 20 bases between.

The rearrangement links TRBV7-8 to TRBJ2-2; D is ambiguous. The CDR3 totals 15 residues. The V end lost 1 base, the J end lost 3 bases, and 9 bases lay between the germline ends. CDR1 is SGHVS, CDR2 FQNEAQ, per germline. This CDR3 reads CASSLEGFDTGELFF. The CDR3 DNA sequence: TGTGCCAGCAGCTTAGAAGGGTTCGACACCGGGGAGCTGTTTTTT.

Worth noting for this clone: The sample contains more than one DNA sequence encoding this CDR3. This chain links TRBV5-1 with TRBJ1-2; 11 positions match TRBD1. Trimming at V came to 4 bases and at J to 7 bases, leaving 6 bases not matched to a gene. The CDR3 contains 14 residues. CDR1 is SGHRS, CDR2 YFSETQ, per germline. This CDR3 is CASSPDRGQSGYTF. CDR3 in DNA: TGCGCCAGCAGCCCGGACAGGGGGCAGTCTGGCTACACCTTC. Together with reference TRBV5-1 and TRBJ1-2, the CDR3 gives the full variable domain: KAGVTQTPRYLIKTRGQQVTLSCSPISGHRSVSWYQQTPGQGLQFLFEYFSETQRNKGNFPGRFSGRQFSNSRSEMNVSTLELGDSALYLCASSPDRGQSGYTFGSGTRLTVV.

This chain connects TRBV23-1 to TRBJ1-1, with D perhaps TRBD1 (5 bases). TRBV23-1 is an open reading frame whose function is uncertain. Deletions cut 4 bases from V and 0 bases from J, with 12 bases between. This CDR3 has 15 amino acids. This chain's CDR3 is CASSPQTALNTEAFF. As DNA, the CDR3 is TGCGCCAGCAGTCCTCAGACAGCTTTGAACACTGAAGCTTTCTTT.

The rearrangement uses TRBV6-1 and TRBJ2-1; D call uncertain. CDR1 is MNHNS and CDR2 is SASEGT in the germline V gene. The CDR3 has 15 amino acids. Trimming took off 6 bases at V and 9 bases at J, with 21 bases between the two ends. As DNA, the CDR3 is TGTGCCAGCAGCTCGAACCCAGCAGCCGGTAGTGAGCAGTTCTTC. It codes for CASSSNPAAGSEQFF.

The chain carries TRBV30 and TRBJ1-6, with D possibly being TRBD1 (6 bases). The germline V gene encodes CDR1 GTSNPN and CDR2 SVGIG (reference sequence). This CDR3 is 13 amino acids long. V lost 7 bases and J 7 bases, leaving 14 bases between the germline ends. This chain's CDR3 is CASQGLGNSPLHF. In DNA, the CDR3 is TGTGCCTCGCAGGGGTTAGGAAATTCACCCCTCCACTTT.

The CDR3 loop reads CASSPGTVISYEQYF. The CDR3 bases are TGTGCCAGCAGTCCCGGGACAGTGATATCCTACGAGCAGTACTTC. The chain links TRBV6-6 to TRBJ2-7; 7 positions match TRBD1. After removal of 5 bases from V and 1 base from J, the junction contained 8 bases not matched to a gene. The CDR3 is 15 residues long. CDR1 is MNHNY and CDR2 is SVGAGI in the germline V gene (reference sequence).

The chain recombines TRBV4-1 with TRBJ1-5, with D hard to call. Germline CDR1 reads MGHRA; CDR2 reads YSYEKL. There are 15 residues in the CDR3. Trimming left V 1 base short and J 3 bases short, with 10 bases between. DNA for the CDR3: TGCGCCAGCAGCCAAGCCCGACTTTCCAATCAGCCCCAGCATTTT. It codes for CASSQARLSNQPQHF.

The chain employs TRBV28 and TRBJ1-5; D gene uncertain. Trimming removed 6 bases from V and 3 bases from J, with 9 bases in between. This CDR3 has 13 residues. Germline CDR1 MDHEN, CDR2 SYDVKM. CDR3 residues: CASSAGHNQPQHF. CDR3 nucleotide sequence: TGTGCCAGCAGCGCTGGCCACAATCAGCCCCAGCATTTT.

The CDR3 DNA follows: TGTGCCAGCAGCGCACGTTTAAAGGGGAGCAATCAGCCCCAGCATTTT. This gives the protein CASSARLKGSNQPQHF. The V call is TRBV21-1, the J call TRBJ1-5; the listed D gene, TRBD1, was not tested against the DNA. TRBV21-1 is a recognized pseudogene. This CDR3 contains 16 residues.

The genes are TRBV4-1 and TRBJ1-2, with 8 nucleotides matching TRBD1. CDR3 length: 20 amino acids. V lost 0 bases, J lost 4 bases, and 19 bases stayed unmatched. The germline CDR1 and CDR2 sequences are MGHRA and YSYEKL. In DNA, the CDR3 is TGCGCCAGCAGCCAAGATGGTGGGGACAGGTCCCTCAGCGGGGGCTATGGCTACACCTTC. It codes for CASSQDGGDRSLSGGYGYTF.

V is TRBV9 and J is TRBJ2-7; D may be TRBD1 or TRBD2 (6 bases each). The CDR3 length is 15 residues. Germline values: CDR1 SGDLS, CDR2 YYNGEE. V gave up 0 bases and J gave up 4 bases, with 14 bases separating them. The CDR3 DNA is TGTGCCAGCAGCGTAGGAGAGGGGGGTCATTACGAGCAGTACTTC. This codes for CASSVGEGGHYEQYF.